Below are 32 T cell receptor beta chains sequenced from a single sample in a study of shared clonotypes between healthy human individuals. Cells designated naive CD8 were CD45RO-negative and were positively selected for CCR7, with terminally differentiated effector memory CD45RA+ cells excluded. The protocol was immunoSEQ multiplex PCR, while the TCRdb copy is restricted to in-frame clones and leaves out a portion. The data show about 2.1 million clones, about 94% seen once. The sample was naive CD8+ T cells from PBMCs. The receptors here all came from a man in his late teens or twenties in good health. Some clones in this sample may be carry-over from other donors' samples.

The chain has TRBV4-1 and TRBJ2-1, with D unresolved. Trimming cost V 6 bases and J 9 bases, with 12 bases left between them. This CDR3 contains 12 residues. Germline lookup yields CDR1 MGHRA and CDR2 YSYEKL. The chain's CDR3 is CASSGRAREQFF. DNA for the CDR3: TGCGCCAGCAGTGGAAGGGCACGTGAGCAGTTCTTC.

With respect to this clone: Different DNA sequences within this sample yield the same CDR3. The gene calls are TRBV19 and TRBJ2-1, with D unresolved. Trimming stripped 2 bases from V and 5 bases from J, with 7 bases between. This CDR3 spans 13 amino acids. Germline V gene sequence: CDR1 LNHDA, CDR2 SQIVND (reference sequence). CDR3 DNA: TGTGCCAGTAGTATAAGGCCCGACAATGAGCAGTTCTTC. It encodes CASSIRPDNEQFF.

The gene calls are TRBV27 and TRBJ1-5; D might be TRBD1 (5 bases). V was shortened by 3 bases and J by 4 bases, with 10 bases between the two germline ends. Germline CDR1 and CDR2: MNHEY and SMNVEV (reference sequence). This CDR3 comprises 14 residues. The CDR3 coding sequence is TGTGCCAGCAGTTTTAGGGGTTTAAATCAGCCCCAGCATTTT. It is translated as CASSFRGLNQPQHF.

The chain couples TRBV9 to TRBJ2-7, with TRBD2 identical over 8 bases. Germline CDR1 is SGDLS and CDR2 is YYNGEE. The CDR3 extends over 14 amino acids. The V segment lost 3 bases and the J segment 3 bases; nucleotides outside the gene matches: 5. This CDR3 is CASSAAGLGYEQYF. The CDR3, as DNA: TGTGCCAGCAGCGCTGCGGGACTAGGCTACGAGCAGTACTTC.

J is TRBJ2-6 and V is TRBV10-3; D is possibly TRBD2 (5 bases). The V end lost 6 bases, the J end lost 0 bases, and 24 bases lay between the germline ends. Germline CDR1 is ENHRY and CDR2 is SYGVKD. The CDR3 is 20 amino acids. CDR3 nucleotides: TGTGCCATCAGGTCCCCCGCCAAGGAGGAACGGGCCTCTGGGGCCAACGTCCTGACTTTC. This translates into CAIRSPAKEERASGANVLTF.

The DNA for the CDR3 is TGTGCCAGCAGCCACCAGACTTACAATGAGCAGTTCTTC. Amino acid sequence: CASSHQTYNEQFF. The chain uses TRBV5-4 and TRBJ2-1, with D unresolved. V lost 4 bases to trimming and J lost 4 bases, with 9 bases between them. Germline CDR1 and CDR2: SGHNT and YYREEE (reference sequence). The CDR3 is made up of 13 amino acids.

This rearrangement joins TRBV9 to TRBJ2-2; D ambiguous. This CDR3 region has 17 residues. The V and J ends lost 3 bases and 7 bases respectively, with 22 bases between them. From germline, CDR1 is SGDLS and CDR2 YYNGEE. The chain's CDR3 is CASSDPQHGPRSGELFF. As DNA, the CDR3 is TGTGCCAGCAGCGATCCCCAACATGGCCCGAGGAGCGGGGAGCTGTTTTTT. Using reference TRBV9 and TRBJ2-2 for the parts outside the CDR3, the full variable domain is DSGVTQTPKHLITATGQRVTLRCSPRSGDLSVYWYQQSLDQGLQFLIQYYNGEERAKGNILERFSAQQFPDLHSELNLSSLELGDSALYFCASSDPQHGPRSGELFFGEGSRLTVL.

The chain couples TRBV4-3 to TRBJ2-1, with D possibly matching TRBD1 (5 bases). The CDR3 is 16 residues long. V was pared by 4 bases and J by 4 bases, with 17 bases between. The germline V gene encodes CDR1 LGHNA and CDR2 YSLEER. For the CDR3, the DNA is TGCGCCAGCAGCCTTAGTGACAGTCCCTTTTACAATGAGCAGTTCTTC. This gives the protein CASSLSDSPFYNEQFF.

The chain joins TRBV6-1 to TRBJ2-5; D perhaps matches TRBD1 (5 bases). The V gene's germline CDR1 is MNHNS and CDR2 SASEGT. CDR3 length equals 14 residues. Trimming shortened V by 3 bases and J by 5 bases, and 13 bases separated the two germline ends. This CDR3 is CASSETEYSETQYF. CDR3 in DNA: TGTGCCAGCAGTGAGACAGAGTACTCGGAGACCCAGTACTTC.

CDR3 DNA sequence: TGTGCCAGCAGAGATCGGACAGGCCGGGGGGAGCAGTACTTC. This encodes CASRDRTGRGEQYF. V gene TRBV6-5 combines with J gene TRBJ2-7, with D perhaps matching TRBD1 (7 bases). Germline V lookup: CDR1 MNHEY, CDR2 SVGAGI. This CDR3 has 14 amino acids. Trimming removed 6 bases from V and 7 bases from J, with 19 bases in between.

This chain joins TRBV23-1 and TRBJ1-1; 7 bases line up with TRBD1. TRBV23-1 is an ORF; its function is uncertain. Germline trimming cut 6 bases from V and 2 bases from J; bases unmatched to any gene: 3. CDR3 length equals 13 residues. CDR3 in amino acids: CASRGTENTEAFF. CDR3 nucleotide sequence: TGCGCCAGCAGGGGGACAGAAAACACTGAAGCTTTCTTT.

This clone has only one observation. The chain couples TRBV11-1 to TRBJ2-5; no clear D. This CDR3 has 14 residues. Trimming cost V 5 bases and J 2 bases, with 12 bases left between them. The germline V gene has CDR1 SGHAT and CDR2 FQDESV (reference sequence). CDR3 in DNA: TGTGCCAGCAGCCAAGGAGAGGATCAAGAGACCCAGTACTTC. Encoded protein: CASSQGEDQETQYF.

The chain carries TRBV27 and TRBJ2-7; no clear D. This CDR3 is built from 12 residues. Trimming shortened V by 7 bases and J by 6 bases, and 13 bases separated the two germline ends. Germline values: CDR1 MNHEY, CDR2 SMNVEV (reference sequence). As DNA, the CDR3 is TGTGCCAGCAACGGGTCCCCGGGCGAGCAGTACTTC. It yields the protein CASNGSPGEQYF.

The gene calls are TRBV4-1 and TRBJ2-5; 9 bases fit TRBD1. The J call may be faulty, since TRBJ2-7 better matches the DNA end. Per germline, CDR1 MGHRA and CDR2 YSYEKL. There are 15 residues in the CDR3. The DNA for the CDR3 is TGCGCCAGCAGCCAAGACGGGACAGGGTTCTACGAGCAGTACTTC. Translated, it gives CASSQDGTGFYEQYF.

V usage is TRBV18 and J usage is TRBJ2-1; 14 bases match TRBD2. The V and J ends lost 2 bases and 6 bases, in that order; junction bases with no gene match: 6. The germline gives CDR1 KGHSH, CDR2 LQKENI. There are 17 residues in the CDR3. The CDR3 coding sequence is TGTGCCAGCTCACCAGAGATGGGACTAGCGGGAGCCAATGAGCAGTTCTTC. It encodes CASSPEMGLAGANEQFF.

V and J are TRBV7-9 and TRBJ2-1, with a possible D match to TRBD1 (6 bases). V was cut by 8 bases and J by 6 bases, with 8 bases left in between. The CDR3 is 11 residues long. Germline CDR1 reads SEHNR; CDR2 reads FQNEAQ (reference sequence). CDR3 in amino acids: CASPQGNEQFF. The CDR3 region has the DNA TGTGCCAGCCCACAGGGCAATGAGCAGTTCTTC.

As to this clone: Other DNA sequences in this specimen translate into the identical CDR3. The chain carries TRBV6-5 and TRBJ2-1; maybe TRBD2 (5 bases). Germline lookup yields CDR1 MNHEY and CDR2 SVGAGI. With 0 bases removed from V and 1 base from J, the gap between germline ends came to 7 bases. The CDR3 sequence is 15 residues long. The CDR3: CASSYSGSSYNEQFF. CDR3 nucleotides: TGTGCCAGCAGTTACTCGGGGAGTTCCTACAATGAGCAGTTCTTC.

The chain has TRBV5-1 and TRBJ2-1; TRBD2 agrees at 7 bases. CDR1 and CDR2 from the germline V gene are SGHRS and YFSETQ. The V gene end was trimmed by 4 bases and the J gene end by 4 bases; junction bases not matched to a gene: 8. The CDR3 covers 15 residues. Written as DNA, the CDR3 is TGCGCCAGCAGCGGAACCGGGACTACGTACAATGAGCAGTTCTTC. Translating it yields CASSGTGTTYNEQFF. The whole variable domain, remainder taken from reference TRBV5-1 and TRBJ2-1, is KAGVTQTPRYLIKTRGQQVTLSCSPISGHRSVSWYQQTPGQGLQFLFEYFSETQRNKGNFPGRFSGRQFSNSRSEMNVSTLELGDSALYLCASSGTGTTYNEQFFGPGTRLTVL.

Details on this clone: The same CDR3 is also encoded by other DNA sequences in this sample. The rearrangement joins TRBV10-3 to TRBJ2-2, with TRBD1 matching over 10 bases. CDR1 is ENHRY, CDR2 SYGVKD, per germline. Trimming removed 6 bases from V and 1 base from J; junction bases left unmatched: 2. CDR3 length: 15 amino acids. The CDR3 region is CAIRGTGENTGELFF. DNA of the CDR3: TGTGCCATCAGGGGGACAGGGGAGAACACCGGGGAGCTGTTTTTT.

This chain connects TRBV27 to TRBJ1-3, with D maybe TRBD1 (6 bases). Trimming took off 5 bases at V and 4 bases at J, with 18 bases between the two ends. Germline assignment: CDR1 MNHEY and CDR2 SMNVEV (reference sequence). This CDR3 has 16 amino acids. CDR3 sequence reads: CASSPEWRGRGNTIYF. CDR3 sequence (DNA): TGTGCCAGCAGTCCAGAGTGGAGGGGGAGAGGAAACACCATATATTTT.

Here the CDR3 reads CASSLGSGSYEQYF. Here the CDR3 DNA reads TGTGCCAGCAGCTTAGGTTCTGGGTCCTACGAGCAGTACTTC. V is TRBV11-1 and J is TRBJ2-7, with D hard to call. This CDR3 contains 14 residues. The ends were cut back, 1 base at V and 1 base at J, with 8 bases in the middle. Germline CDR1 and CDR2: SGHAT and FQDESV (reference sequence).

This clone came up once. This chain links TRBV15 with TRBJ1-1; D perhaps matches TRBD1 (5 bases). With 7 bases removed from V and 5 bases from J, the gap between germline ends came to 8 bases. From germline, CDR1 is LNHNV and CDR2 YYDKDF (reference sequence). This CDR3 contains 11 residues. CDR3 nucleotide sequence: TGTGCCACCATGTCAGGGACTGAAGCTTTCTTT. This translates into CATMSGTEAFF.

This clone was picked up one time. V usage is TRBV7-9 and J usage is TRBJ2-6; D uncertain. Trimming took off 7 bases at V and 0 bases at J, with 19 bases between the two ends. The CDR3 extends over 18 amino acids. Germline V gene sequence: CDR1 SEHNR, CDR2 FQNEAQ (reference sequence). DNA for the CDR3: TGTGCCAGCAAAGGTGATCGTGCATTTCTCTCTGGGGCCAACGTCCTGACTTTC. Amino acids: CASKGDRAFLSGANVLTF.

This chain joins TRBV9 and TRBJ2-7; D gene uncertain. CDR1 and CDR2 (germline): SGDLS, YYNGEE. The V end was cut by 4 bases, the J end by 6 bases, with 11 bases between. This CDR3 is 12 amino acids long. The chain's CDR3 is CASSSSNVEQYF. CDR3 in DNA: TGTGCCAGCAGCAGTTCGAATGTCGAGCAGTACTTC.

On this clone: This same CDR3 is encoded by further DNA sequences in the sample. V gene TRBV5-1 combines with J gene TRBJ2-1; TRBD2 matches 9 bases. The CDR3 sequence is 15 residues long. The V gene's germline CDR1 is SGHRS and CDR2 YFSETQ. Losses at the gene ends were 1 base for V and 4 bases for J; bases not matched to a gene: 3. CDR3 loop: CASSLSLAGYNEQFF. Written as DNA, the CDR3 is TGCGCCAGCAGCTTGTCGCTAGCGGGATACAATGAGCAGTTCTTC.

Turning to this clone: A read error may produce the germline difference seen at one junction end. This chain joins TRBV20-1 and TRBJ2-3, with D maybe TRBD2 (6 bases). Germline V gene sequence: CDR1 DFQATT, CDR2 SNEGSKA (reference sequence). This CDR3 is built from 10 residues. The DNA for the CDR3 is TGCAGTGCTAGCTTCCGGGAGCCCGGCTTT. This encodes CSASFREPGF.

Only one count was recorded for this clone. The V gene is TRBV6-5, the J gene TRBJ2-7; 7 bases are a match to TRBD1. The ends lost 5 bases at V and 4 bases at J; junction bases unmatched: 11. Germline V gene data show CDR1 as MNHEY and CDR2 as SVGAGI. The length of the CDR3 is 15 residues. In nucleotides, the CDR3 is TGTGCCAGCAGTCCATCGACAGGGTGGGCGTACGAGCAGTACTTC. It codes for CASSPSTGWAYEQYF.

The chain joins TRBV30 to TRBJ2-2; possible D gene TRBD2, 6 bases. CDR1 is GTSNPN and CDR2 is SVGIG in the germline V gene (reference sequence). Trimming removed 5 bases from V and 1 base from J, with 11 bases in between. The CDR3 runs to 14 residues. CDR3 sequence (DNA): TGTGCCTGGGGGACTGAGTTGAACACCGGGGAGCTGTTTTTT. This codes for CAWGTELNTGELFF.

The V gene is TRBV9, the J gene TRBJ1-5; D may be TRBD1 (5 bases). CDR3 length: 18 residues. The germline gives CDR1 SGDLS, CDR2 YYNGEE. Trimming shortened V by 3 bases and J by 0 bases, and 19 bases separated the two germline ends. As DNA, the CDR3 is TGTGCCAGCAGCGGATTCGACAGCTTTACCTCTAGCAATCAGCCCCAGCATTTT. It codes for CASSGFDSFTSSNQPQHF.

The rearrangement joins TRBV28 to TRBJ1-4; D not certain. CDR3 length: 14 amino acids. Trimming took 2 bases from V and 7 from J, leaving 11 bases between them. Looked up from germline, CDR1 is MDHEN and CDR2 is SYDVKM. The CDR3, as DNA: TGTGCCAGCAGTTTACGCCCTCGGGGTGAAAAACTGTTTTTT. Encoded protein: CASSLRPRGEKLFF.

The chain links TRBV28 to TRBJ2-2; 10 bases match TRBD1. There are 19 residues in the CDR3. Germline V gives CDR1 MDHEN, CDR2 SYDVKM. The ends lost 6 bases at V and 4 bases at J; junction bases unmatched: 17. The CDR3 coding sequence is TGTGCCAGCAGCCTAAGGGACAGGGGAATTCATCGACGCACCGGGGAGCTGTTTTTT. Amino acids: CASSLRDRGIHRRTGELFF. Looking up the rest from reference TRBV28 and TRBJ2-2 gives the full variable domain: DVKVTQSSRYLVKRTGEKVFLECVQDMDHENMFWYRQDPGLGLRLIYFSYDVKMKEKGDIPEGYSVSREKKERFSLILESASTNQTSMYLCASSLRDRGIHRRTGELFFGEGSRLTVL.

This sequence joins TRBV28 and TRBJ2-7; D gene uncertain. V was clipped by 5 bases and J by 13 bases, with 21 bases between them. Germline loops: CDR1 MDHEN, CDR2 SYDVKM. The CDR3 runs to 13 residues. DNA of the CDR3: TGTGCCAGCAGTCCCACGCAACGGACGGAGAGATACTTC. The encoded protein is CASSPTQRTERYF.